Each of the 25 T cell receptor beta chains below was sequenced from the same sample in a study of T cell responses to AZD1222 COVID-19 vaccine. The repertoire was sequenced with immunoSEQ multiplex PCR; TCRdb's copy has only in-frame clones and lacks some. The sample holds some 58,000 clones, around nine tenths seen once. Sequencing used peripheral blood, obtained on day 0 of AZD1222 vaccination. The receptors were gathered from an adult in good health.

Here the CDR3 reads CASSLVGGAGANVLTF. The CDR3 DNA follows: TGCGCCAGCAGCTTGGTAGGTGGGGCTGGGGCCAACGTCCTGACTTTC. The V gene is TRBV5-1, the J gene TRBJ2-6; D is unresolved. The CDR3 spans 16 residues. Trimming shortened V by 0 bases and J by 2 bases, and 9 bases separated the two germline ends. From germline, CDR1 is SGHRS and CDR2 YFSETQ. The whole variable domain, remainder taken from reference TRBV5-1 and TRBJ2-6, is KAGVTQTPRYLIKTRGQQVTLSCSPISGHRSVSWYQQTPGQGLQFLFEYFSETQRNKGNFPGRFSGRQFSNSRSEMNVSTLELGDSALYLCASSLVGGAGANVLTFGAGSRLTVL.

The V gene is TRBV11-2, the J gene TRBJ1-6; 9 bases match TRBD1. Germline assignment: CDR1 SGHAT and CDR2 FQNNGV. J was trimmed by 5 bases and V by 5 bases; bases with no gene match: 13. CDR3 length equals 18 residues. CDR3 nucleotides: TGTGCCAGCAGCCGGACAGGGGCCCCGGACTTACATAATTCACCCCTCCACTTT. Translation: CASSRTGAPDLHNSPLHF.

The chain's CDR3 is CASSRGSSPLHF. The CDR3 DNA sequence: TGTGCCAGCAGCCGGGGCTCTTCACCCCTCCACTTT. The chain links TRBV3-1 (or the pseudogene TRBV3-2) to TRBJ1-6, with D tentatively TRBD1 (5 bases). With 4 bases removed from V and 9 bases from J, the gap between germline ends came to 7 bases. CDR1 and CDR2 (germline): LGHDT, YNNKEL (reference sequence). The CDR3 extends over 12 amino acids.

The chain links TRBV2 to TRBJ1-5; no reliable D call. This CDR3 region has 14 residues. Per the germline V gene, CDR1 is SNHLY and CDR2 is FYNNEI. Trimming took 1 base from V and 2 from J, leaving 6 bases between them. This chain's CDR3 is CASSEGVGNQPQHF. The CDR3 coding sequence is TGTGCCAGCAGTGAAGGGGTCGGCAATCAGCCCCAGCATTTT.

This chain links TRBV5-8 with TRBJ1-4; D gene ambiguous. V was trimmed by 7 bases and J by 4 bases, leaving 17 bases between them. Germline V lookup: CDR1 SGHTS, CDR2 YDEGEE. This CDR3 is built from 15 residues. For the CDR3, the DNA is TGTGCCAGCCGGCCCTCCGGCGGATTTAATGAAAAACTGTTTTTT. Protein product: CASRPSGGFNEKLFF.

The genes are TRBV6-1 and TRBJ1-5; D is uncertain. The CDR3 length is 14 residues. Looked up from germline, CDR1 is MNHNS and CDR2 is SASEGT. V gave up 3 bases and J gave up 7 bases, with 13 bases separating them. CDR3 bases: TGTGCCAGCAGTGATTTTATGGGTAGACAGCCCCAGCATTTT. Translation: CASSDFMGRQPQHF.

The chain employs TRBV7-9 and TRBJ2-2, with D possibly being TRBD2 (6 bases). V was pared by 4 bases and J by 2 bases, with 8 bases between. The length of the CDR3 is 14 residues. Germline V gene data show CDR1 as SEHNR and CDR2 as FQNEAQ (reference sequence). CDR3 sequence (DNA): TGTGCCAGCAGCTGGCGGGGAAACACCGGGGAGCTGTTTTTT. This translates into CASSWRGNTGELFF.

The chain combines TRBV5-4 with TRBJ1-3; TRBD1 might be the D (5 bases). V shed 3 bases and J shed 0 bases, with 13 bases lying between them. The V gene's germline CDR1 is SGHNT and CDR2 YYREEE (reference sequence). The CDR3 loop spans 16 amino acids. CDR3 in DNA: TGTGCCAGCAGCTGGGACTCGAACCTCTCTGGAAACACCATATATTTT. Translated: CASSWDSNLSGNTIYF.

The chain employs TRBV28 and TRBJ1-1, with TRBD1 matching 8 bases. V lost 4 bases and J lost 0; bases outside the gene matches: 1. This CDR3 contains 14 residues. Germline CDR1 is MDHEN and CDR2 is SYDVKM. The CDR3, as DNA: TGTGCCAGCAGTTCAGGGGGCCTGAACACTGAAGCTTTCTTT. Amino acid sequence: CASSSGGLNTEAFF.

The chain combines TRBV19 with TRBJ1-1, with D unresolved. Germline CDR1 is LNHDA and CDR2 is SQIVND (reference sequence). V was cut by 3 bases and J by 7 bases, with 9 bases left in between. The CDR3 is 12 amino acids. CDR3 amino acids: CASSISEGEAFF. The CDR3, as DNA: TGTGCCAGTAGTATTTCGGAAGGTGAAGCTTTCTTT.

The chain links TRBV12-3 or TRBV12-4 to TRBJ2-3; D possibly corresponds to TRBD2 (6 bases). The length of the CDR3 is 13 residues. V was shortened by 4 bases and J by 3 bases, with 8 bases between the two germline ends. The CDR3 protein is CASSWGVTDTQYF. The CDR3 bases are TGTGCCAGCAGTTGGGGGGTAACAGATACGCAGTATTTT.

This chain uses TRBV7-6 with TRBJ2-1; 10 bases align to TRBD2. This CDR3 is built from 16 residues. The J segment lost 5 bases and the V segment lost 1 base, leaving 5 bases of the junction unmatched. Germline-derived CDR1 and CDR2 are SGHVS and FNYEAQ. The chain's CDR3 is CASSLESAGGHNEQFF. The CDR3 coding sequence is TGTGCCAGCAGCTTAGAGTCAGCGGGAGGGCACAATGAGCAGTTCTTC. Complete variable domain (other parts from reference TRBV7-6 and TRBJ2-1): GAGVSQSPRYKVTKRGQDVALRCDPISGHVSLYWYRQALGQGPEFLTYFNYEAQQDKSGLPNDRFSAERPEGSISTLTIQRTEQRDSAMYRCASSLESAGGHNEQFFGPGTRLTVL.

The chain employs TRBV30 and TRBJ1-1; 7 nucleotides align to TRBD1. CDR3 size: 12 residues. The J segment lost 2 bases and the V segment lost 4 bases, leaving 1 base of the junction unmatched. CDR1 and CDR2 (germline): GTSNPN, SVGIG (reference sequence). Here the CDR3 DNA reads TGTGCCTGGAACAGGGGAAACACTGAAGCTTTCTTT. Protein product: CAWNRGNTEAFF.

This chain joins TRBV5-8 and TRBJ2-7, with a tentative D call TRBD1 (7 bases). The CDR3 has 16 residues. CDR1 is SGHTS, CDR2 YDEGEE, per germline. The V and J ends lost 0 bases and 3 bases respectively, with 16 bases between them. CDR3 in amino acids: CASSLVFGQGGYEQYF. The CDR3, as DNA: TGTGCCAGCAGCTTGGTGTTCGGGCAGGGGGGCTACGAGCAGTACTTC.

The chain recombines TRBV4-1 with TRBJ2-5, with D possibly being TRBD1 or TRBD2 (5 bases each). Germline V gives CDR1 MGHRA, CDR2 YSYEKL. Trimming took 4 bases from V and 2 from J, leaving 20 bases between them. This CDR3 region has 17 residues. CDR3 residues: CASSLGRPGPRQETQYF. The CDR3 bases are TGCGCCAGCAGCCTGGGCCGGCCGGGACCCAGACAAGAGACCCAGTACTTC.

The V and J genes are TRBV4-2 and TRBJ1-2; D not certain. Trimming stripped 2 bases from V and 0 bases from J, with 7 bases between. CDR3 length: 14 residues. Germline V lookup: CDR1 LGHNA, CDR2 YNFKEQ. CDR3 in DNA: TGTGCCAGCAGCCAACGTGAAACTAACTATGGCTACACCTTC. This translates into CASSQRETNYGYTF.

The V call is TRBV7-9, the J call TRBJ2-1; D is unresolved. This CDR3 spans 14 amino acids. Germline V CDR1 and CDR2: SEHNR, FQNEAQ (reference sequence). The V end lost 3 bases, the J end lost 1 base, and 7 bases lay between the germline ends. The CDR3 loop is CASSFPQSYNEQFF. The CDR3 DNA follows: TGTGCCAGCAGCTTTCCCCAGTCCTACAATGAGCAGTTCTTC.

CDR3 sequence reads: CASSLEGELGGYTF. For the CDR3, the DNA is TGCGCCAGCAGCTTGGAGGGGGAACTGGGAGGCTACACCTTC. The chain joins TRBV5-1 to TRBJ1-2; weak D call: TRBD1 (6 bases). The V gene lost 0 bases and the J gene lost 8 bases, with 14 bases spanning the gap. Germline V gives CDR1 SGHRS, CDR2 YFSETQ. CDR3 length: 14 residues.

The chain uses TRBV27 and TRBJ2-5, with D perhaps given as TRBD1 or TRBD2 (5 bases each). Germline V gene lookup returns CDR1 MNHEY and CDR2 SMNVEV (reference sequence). The V end lost 0 bases, the J end lost 5 bases, and 10 bases lay between the germline ends. The CDR3 has 14 residues. The CDR3 sequence: CASSLSKWDETQYF. CDR3 DNA: TGTGCCAGCAGTTTATCGAAGTGGGACGAGACCCAGTACTTC.

This rearrangement joins TRBV2 to TRBJ2-1; D ambiguous. V lost 4 bases, J lost 7 bases, and 11 bases lay in between. Germline V gives CDR1 SNHLY, CDR2 FYNNEI. The CDR3 is 13 amino acids. The CDR3 loop is CASSVGLANEQFF. Written as DNA, the CDR3 is TGTGCCAGCAGTGTAGGATTGGCGAATGAGCAGTTCTTC.

This chain uses TRBV4-2 with TRBJ2-3; the match to TRBD2 covers 8 bases. Trimming took 1 base from V and 2 from J; bases not matched to a gene: 2. CDR3 size: 15 residues. From germline, CDR1 is LGHNA and CDR2 YNFKEQ. In DNA form, the CDR3 reads TGTGCCAGCAGCCAAGTCGGGGGGGTCACAGATACGCAGTATTTT. Translation: CASSQVGGVTDTQYF.

For this clone: The sample carries other DNA sequences with the same CDR3. J is TRBJ2-2 and V is TRBV11-3; D gene unclear. This CDR3 is built from 13 residues. Trimming pared 2 bases from V and 6 bases from J, leaving 7 bases between. Germline V gene lookup returns CDR1 SGHNT and CDR2 YENEEA. The CDR3 sequence: CASSLRDPGELFF. As DNA, the CDR3 is TGTGCCAGCAGCTTAAGGGATCCCGGGGAGCTGTTTTTT.

This clone was detected only a few times. This sequence joins TRBV7-2 and TRBJ2-5; TRBD2 agrees at 11 bases. Germline V gene data show CDR1 as SGHTA and CDR2 as FQGNSA. This CDR3 has 16 amino acids. The V gene end was trimmed by 0 bases and the J gene end by 5 bases; junction bases not matched to a gene: 5. For the CDR3, the DNA is TGTGCCAGCAGCTTAGCAGTAGCGGGGGGGGTCGAGACCCAGTACTTC. Protein: CASSLAVAGGVETQYF. The whole variable domain, filled in from reference TRBV7-2 and TRBJ2-5, reads GAGVSQSPSNKVTEKGKDVELRCDPISGHTALYWYRQSLGQGLEFLIYFQGNSAPDKSGLPSDRFSAERTGGSVSTLTIQRTQQEDSAVYLCASSLAVAGGVETQYFGPGTRLLVL.

This chain links TRBV6-1 with TRBJ2-5; 7 bases agree with TRBD1. Germline values: CDR1 MNHNS, CDR2 SASEGT. Losses at the gene ends were 3 bases for V and 3 bases for J; bases not matched to a gene: 4. The CDR3 loop spans 14 amino acids. DNA for the CDR3: TGTGCCAGCAGTGACAGGGGGTACGAAGAGACCCAGTACTTC. It codes for CASSDRGYEETQYF.

The chain uses TRBV7-2 and TRBJ2-7; TRBD2 matches at 10 bases. V shed 4 bases and J 4 bases; nucleotides not matched to a gene: 7. The CDR3 contains 15 residues. CDR1 is SGHTA and CDR2 is FQGNSA in the germline V gene. The CDR3 reads CASSSIAGGSYEQYF. The CDR3 nucleotides are TGTGCCAGCAGCTCCATAGCGGGAGGTTCGTACGAGCAGTACTTC.